Following are 13 T cell receptor beta chains from one sample sequenced in a study of shared clonotypes between healthy human individuals. Profiled with immunoSEQ multiplex PCR; TCRdb holds only in-frame clones, not every one. The sample has around 1,100,000 clones; roughly 80% are singletons. The sample comprised memory CD4+ T cells from PBMCs. Subset: CD45RA-negative fraction. These receptors were obtained from a man between 18 and 35 years old in good health. Some clones in this sample may be carry-over from other donors' samples.

The chain combines TRBV5-1 with TRBJ2-2; no clear D gene. Germline V gives CDR1 SGHRS, CDR2 YFSETQ. The CDR3 sequence is 15 residues long. V was shortened by 4 bases and J by 2 bases, with 12 bases between the two germline ends. For the CDR3, the DNA is TGCGCCAGCAGCCTGGATGCAGGAAACACCGGGGAGCTGTTTTTT. Its translation: CASSLDAGNTGELFF.

The V gene is TRBV4-2, the J gene TRBJ2-3; D uncertain. V was cut by 0 bases and J by 1 base, with 5 bases left in between. CDR3 length: 14 amino acids. CDR1 LGHNA and CDR2 YNFKEQ come from the germline V gene. The CDR3 DNA sequence: TGTGCCAGCAGCCAAGAACTACGCACAGATACGCAGTATTTT. Its translation is CASSQELRTDTQYF.

This clone was observed a few times. V gene TRBV28 combines with J gene TRBJ1-2, with TRBD1 matching over 7 bases. This CDR3 contains 15 residues. In germline, CDR1 is MDHEN, CDR2 SYDVKM. Unmatched junction bases numbered 13, after V lost 6 bases and J lost 6 bases. Written as DNA, the CDR3 is TGTGCCAGCAGGCCAAGACAGGGCGCTGGGAATGGCTACACCTTC. Its protein product is CASRPRQGAGNGYTF.

This chain connects TRBV7-7 to TRBJ2-7; D is perhaps TRBD1 or TRBD2 (5 bases each). Trimming pared 0 bases from V and 2 bases from J, leaving 11 bases between. The germline gives CDR1 SSHAT, CDR2 FNYEAQ (reference sequence). The CDR3 is 15 residues long. Here the CDR3 reads CASSLAYGGTYEQYF. CDR3 in DNA: TGTGCCAGCAGCTTAGCTTATGGGGGAACCTACGAGCAGTACTTC.

J is TRBJ2-7 and V is TRBV7-9; possible D gene TRBD2, 5 bases. Germline V gene lookup returns CDR1 SEHNR and CDR2 FQNEAQ (reference sequence). Trimming removed 4 bases at V and 2 bases at J, with 15 bases between. The CDR3 runs 15 residues. CDR3 amino acids: CASSSFGRAAYEQYF. The CDR3 DNA reads as TGTGCCAGCAGCTCCTTCGGACGAGCGGCCTACGAGCAGTACTTC.

This clone was picked up a small number of times. The identical CDR3 is also encoded by other nucleotide sequences in the sample. V gene TRBV19 combines with J gene TRBJ2-5; D is undetermined. The V end lost 5 bases, the J end lost 2 bases, and 6 bases lay between the germline ends. The CDR3 contains 12 residues. In germline, CDR1 is LNHDA, CDR2 SQIVND (reference sequence). The CDR3 is CASSRHQETQYF. The DNA of the CDR3 is TGTGCCAGTAGTCGGCATCAAGAGACCCAGTACTTC.

The chain recombines TRBV28 with TRBJ2-3; D tentatively fits TRBD1 or TRBD2 (6 bases each). Deletions cut 5 bases from V and 8 bases from J, with 20 bases between. This CDR3 has 15 amino acids. Germline assignment: CDR1 MDHEN and CDR2 SYDVKM. The CDR3 is CASSRLGGVRSTQYF. CDR3 nucleotide sequence: TGTGCCAGCAGTCGATTGGGGGGCGTTAGAAGTACGCAGTATTTT. Combining the CDR3 with reference TRBV28 and TRBJ2-3 gives the whole variable domain DVKVTQSSRYLVKRTGEKVFLECVQDMDHENMFWYRQDPGLGLRLIYFSYDVKMKEKGDIPEGYSVSREKKERFSLILESASTNQTSMYLCASSRLGGVRSTQYFGPGTRLTVL.

This sequence joins TRBV5-1 and TRBJ1-3; D is unclear. Germline lookup yields CDR1 SGHRS and CDR2 YFSETQ. Trimming left V 0 bases short and J 1 base short, with 11 bases between. The CDR3 sequence is 16 residues long. As DNA, the CDR3 is TGCGCCAGCAGCTTGGGGCCGGCCTCATCTGGAAACACCATATATTTT. This encodes CASSLGPASSGNTIYF.

Of note for this clone: Given a much more abundant clone one base away, this may be a read error. This chain joins TRBV25-1 and TRBJ1-4; possible D gene TRBD1, 5 bases. CDR1 and CDR2 from the germline V gene are MGHDK and SYGVNS. V lost 3 bases and J lost 7, with 18 bases in between. CDR3 length equals 16 residues. The CDR3 nucleotides are TGTGCCAGCAGTGAGCATAACAGGAGAGGAGGTGAAAAACTGTTTTTT. Translated: CASSEHNRRGGEKLFF.

The CDR3 DNA sequence: TGTGCCAGCAGTTTAACCCTAGCGGAAGAGACCCAGTACTTC. Its translation is CASSLTLAEETQYF. The V and J genes are TRBV28 and TRBJ2-5; 7 positions agree with TRBD2. Germline assignment: CDR1 MDHEN and CDR2 SYDVKM. The CDR3 is 14 amino acids. With 2 bases clipped from V and 3 bases from J, the junction kept 3 bases outside the gene matches.

Worth noting for this clone: Distinct nucleotide sequences in the sample also encode this CDR3. This sequence joins TRBV28 and TRBJ2-1; D is unclear. Germline CDR1 is MDHEN and CDR2 is SYDVKM. Trimming cost V 4 bases and J 7 bases, with 8 bases left between them. The length of the CDR3 is 12 residues. CDR3 DNA sequence: TGTGCCAGCAGTTCCCGGTGGAATGAGCAGTTCTTC. Protein product: CASSSRWNEQFF.

This clone has only a few counts. V gene TRBV27 combines with J gene TRBJ2-3, with D perhaps TRBD1 (7 bases). The CDR3 runs 16 residues. Trimming cost V 6 bases and J 0 bases, with 16 bases left between them. CDR1 and CDR2 (germline): MNHEY, SMNVEV (reference sequence). The CDR3 DNA is TGTGCCAGCAGCCCGGGGCCAGGGGGGAGCACAGATACGCAGTATTTT. Translated: CASSPGPGGSTDTQYF.

The genes are TRBV18 and TRBJ1-1, with TRBD1 as a possible D gene (5 bases). V was cut by 2 bases and J by 6 bases, with 7 bases left in between. The germline CDR1 and CDR2 sequences are KGHSH and LQKENI. This CDR3 comprises 12 residues. The CDR3 region has the DNA TGTGCCAGCTCACCAGGGGCGGCTGAAGCTTTCTTT. Translation: CASSPGAAEAFF.